The clone carrying this T cell receptor beta chain has a handful of counts. Its target is not known. This specimen belongs to a study of blood T cells in healthy people across ages. It was with a sample-barcoded 5' primer and a J-beta primer mix that a second PCR of roughly 6 to 12 cycles was run. MiXCR, applied by TCRdb to the 5' RACE reads, yields one record per CDR3 protein. The repertoire has about 1.4 million distinct CDR3 sequences, almost 60% of them found once; the top ten carry about 6.7%. The study's findings and limits: Long-lived donors carried more naive CD4+ cells and greater diversity than aged donors.

The CDR3 is made up of 14 amino acids. CDR1 and CDR2 from the germline V gene are SGHVS and FNYEAQ. The V end lost 5 bases, the J end lost 1 base, and 11 bases lay between the germline ends. This chain uses TRBV7-6 with TRBJ1-1; a possible D gene is TRBD1 (6 bases). The source of this sequence is a young man in good health. Sequencing was carried out using blood. Here the CDR3 reads CASSPQGSNTEAFF. CDR3 nucleotide sequence: TGTGCCAGCAGCCCACAGGGTTCGAACACTGAAGCTTTCTTT.